This T cell receptor beta chain was profiled in a study of T cell responses to AZD1222 COVID-19 vaccine. Study-wide findings and caveats: Donors, mostly white British, included more females; clonal diversity was possibly underestimated. Spike-specific TCR breadth and depth rose after two AZD1222 doses. Along spike, vaccine-associated CD4 TCRs were found throughout, with dominance at 160-218 and 743-854. Among spike-specific TCRs, nearly half reportedly target unmutated variant regions.

The data were produced by immunoSEQ multiplex PCR, yet TCRdb's version contains in-frame clones alone and is incomplete. The sample includes around 160,000 clones, 92% seen only once; the top ten take around 0.99%. The CDR3 contains 15 residues. After removal of 2 bases from V and 4 bases from J, the junction contained 5 bases not matched to a gene. Germline CDR1 is LGHDT and CDR2 is YNNKEL (reference sequence). Comment on this clone: What it binds is not known.

This material consisted of peripheral blood, taken 28 days after the second AZD1222 dose. This chain links TRBV3-1 (or the pseudogene TRBV3-2) with TRBJ2-7; 10 bases align to TRBD1. This clonotype was sampled from an adult who received the AZD1222 COVID-19 vaccine. CDR3 region: CASSQSRTGGYEQYF. The CDR3 DNA reads TGTGCCAGCAGCCAATCTCGGACAGGGGGGTACGAGCAGTACTTC.